This TCR beta chain came from a study of spatial heterogeneity in lung cancer. About the study: Among detected sequences, beta-chain ones consistently exceeded alpha-chain ones in number.

A word on this clonotype: The antigen remains undetermined.

Noted time point: sample taken at primary tumor resection. The donors were 72 patients with non-small cell lung cancer that was early-stage and untreated. In each case, whole RNA from tumor, nontumor lung or frozen PBMC was sequenced unsorted. Overall study findings and caveats: It was found that expanded intratumoral alpha and beta TCR counts tracked tumor mutation counts. Of tumor T cells, an estimated coverage of 6.5% to 7% was reached for alpha chains and roughly 12% for beta chains.

CDR3 size: 15 residues. Germline V gene lookup returns CDR1 DFQATT and CDR2 SNEGSKA (reference sequence). V was shortened by 0 bases and J by 1 base, with 12 bases between the two germline ends. TCRdb passed the 5' RACE reads through MiXCR, listing each CDR3 protein once. This sample has around 95,000 distinct CDR3 sequences, with nearly 4.5% found just once. The material was lung tumor tissue, obtained at surgery. This clonotype originated in a male donor with early-stage non-small cell lung cancer. The rearrangement links TRBV20-1 to TRBJ1-1; no clear D. The CDR3 protein is CSARDGVSWNTEAFF. As DNA, the CDR3 is TGCAGTGCTAGAGATGGGGTCTCTTGGAACACTGAAGCTTTCTTT.